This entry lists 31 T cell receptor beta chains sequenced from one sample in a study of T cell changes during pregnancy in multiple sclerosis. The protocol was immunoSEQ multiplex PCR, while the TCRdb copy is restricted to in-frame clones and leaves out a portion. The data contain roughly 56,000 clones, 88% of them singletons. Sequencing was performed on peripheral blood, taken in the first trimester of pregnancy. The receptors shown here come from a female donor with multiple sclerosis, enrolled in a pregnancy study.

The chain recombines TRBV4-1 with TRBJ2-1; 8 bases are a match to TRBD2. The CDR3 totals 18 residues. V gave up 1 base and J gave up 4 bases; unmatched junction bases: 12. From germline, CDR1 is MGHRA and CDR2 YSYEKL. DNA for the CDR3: TGCGCCAGCAGCCAAGGGGGGGCCGGGAGGGCCTTGTACAATGAGCAGTTCTTC. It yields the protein CASSQGGAGRALYNEQFF.

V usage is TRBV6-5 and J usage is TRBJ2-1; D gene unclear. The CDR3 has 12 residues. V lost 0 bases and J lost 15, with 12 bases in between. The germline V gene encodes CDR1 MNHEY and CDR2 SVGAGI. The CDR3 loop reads CASSYSTSSLFF. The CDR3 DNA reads TGTGCCAGCAGTTACTCAACGTCTTCACTGTTCTTC.

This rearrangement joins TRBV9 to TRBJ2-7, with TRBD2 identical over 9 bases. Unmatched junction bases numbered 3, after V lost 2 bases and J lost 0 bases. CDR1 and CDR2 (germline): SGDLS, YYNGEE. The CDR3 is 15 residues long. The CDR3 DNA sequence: TGTGCCAGCAGCGTTTCGGGACTAGCCTCCTACGAGCAGTACTTC. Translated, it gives CASSVSGLASYEQYF.

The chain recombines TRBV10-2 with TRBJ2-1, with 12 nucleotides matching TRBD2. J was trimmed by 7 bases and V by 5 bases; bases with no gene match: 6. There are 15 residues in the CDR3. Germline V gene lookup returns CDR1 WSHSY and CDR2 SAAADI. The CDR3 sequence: CASSPGLAGYNEQFF. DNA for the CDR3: TGCGCCAGCAGTCCGGGACTAGCGGGTTATAATGAGCAGTTCTTC.

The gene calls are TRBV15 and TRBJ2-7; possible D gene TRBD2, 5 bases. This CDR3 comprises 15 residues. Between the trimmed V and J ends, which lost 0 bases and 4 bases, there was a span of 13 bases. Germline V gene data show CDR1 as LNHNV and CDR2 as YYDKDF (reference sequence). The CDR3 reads CATSRDGQDFYEQYF. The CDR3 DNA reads TGTGCCACCAGCAGAGATGGTCAGGACTTTTACGAGCAGTACTTC.

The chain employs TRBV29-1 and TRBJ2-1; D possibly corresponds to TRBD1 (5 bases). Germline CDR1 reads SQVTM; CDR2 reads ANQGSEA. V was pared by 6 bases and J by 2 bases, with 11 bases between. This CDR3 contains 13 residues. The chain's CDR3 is CSVNRTTYNEQFF. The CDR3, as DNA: TGCAGCGTAAACAGGACCACCTACAATGAGCAGTTCTTC.

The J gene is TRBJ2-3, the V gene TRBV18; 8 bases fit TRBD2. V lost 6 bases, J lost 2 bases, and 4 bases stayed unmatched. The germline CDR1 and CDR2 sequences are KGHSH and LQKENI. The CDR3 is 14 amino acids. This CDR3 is CASSAGLATDTQYF. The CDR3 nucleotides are TGTGCCAGCTCGGCCGGACTAGCCACAGATACGCAGTATTTT.

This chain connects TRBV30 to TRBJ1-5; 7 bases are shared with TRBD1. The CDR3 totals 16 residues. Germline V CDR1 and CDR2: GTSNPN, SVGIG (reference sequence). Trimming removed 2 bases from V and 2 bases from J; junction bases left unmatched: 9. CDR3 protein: CAWSLGGPQGNQPQHF. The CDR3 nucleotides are TGTGCCTGGAGTTTAGGGGGCCCTCAGGGCAATCAGCCCCAGCATTTT.

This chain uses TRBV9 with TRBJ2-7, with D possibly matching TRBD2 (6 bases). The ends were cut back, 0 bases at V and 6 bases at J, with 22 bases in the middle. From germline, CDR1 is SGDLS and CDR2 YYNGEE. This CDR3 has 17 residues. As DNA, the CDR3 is TGTGCCAGCAGCGTAGGGGGAAGGGCCGGGGGTCCGTTCGAGCAGTACTTC. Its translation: CASSVGGRAGGPFEQYF. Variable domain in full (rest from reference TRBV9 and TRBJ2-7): DSGVTQTPKHLITATGQRVTLRCSPRSGDLSVYWYQQSLDQGLQFLIQYYNGEERAKGNILERFSAQQFPDLHSELNLSSLELGDSALYFCASSVGGRAGGPFEQYFGPGTRLTVT.

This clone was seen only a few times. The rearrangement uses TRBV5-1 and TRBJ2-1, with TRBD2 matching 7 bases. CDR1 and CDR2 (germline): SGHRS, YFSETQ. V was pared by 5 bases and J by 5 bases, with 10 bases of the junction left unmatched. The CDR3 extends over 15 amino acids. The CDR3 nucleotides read TGCGCCAGCAGGCGTGGCGGGAGCGGCGACAATGAGCAGTTCTTC. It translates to CASRRGGSGDNEQFF.

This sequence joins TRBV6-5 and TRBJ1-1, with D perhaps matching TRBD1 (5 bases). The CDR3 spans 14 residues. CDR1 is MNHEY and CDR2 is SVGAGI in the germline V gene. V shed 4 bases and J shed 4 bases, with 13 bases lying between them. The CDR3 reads CASSWGGRGTEAFF. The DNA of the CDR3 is TGTGCCAGCAGTTGGGGGGGAAGGGGCACTGAAGCTTTCTTT.

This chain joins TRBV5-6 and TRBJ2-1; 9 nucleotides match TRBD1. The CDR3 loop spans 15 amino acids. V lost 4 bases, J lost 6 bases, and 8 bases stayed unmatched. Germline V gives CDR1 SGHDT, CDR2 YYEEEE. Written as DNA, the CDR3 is TGTGCCAGCAGCCCAGGGACAGGGTTGCCCAATGAGCAGTTCTTC. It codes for CASSPGTGLPNEQFF. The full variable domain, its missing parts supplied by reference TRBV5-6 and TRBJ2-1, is DAGVTQSPTHLIKTRGQQVTLRCSPKSGHDTVSWYQQALGQGPQFIFQYYEEEERQRGNFPDRFSGHQFPNYSSELNVNALLLGDSALYLCASSPGTGLPNEQFFGPGTRLTVL.

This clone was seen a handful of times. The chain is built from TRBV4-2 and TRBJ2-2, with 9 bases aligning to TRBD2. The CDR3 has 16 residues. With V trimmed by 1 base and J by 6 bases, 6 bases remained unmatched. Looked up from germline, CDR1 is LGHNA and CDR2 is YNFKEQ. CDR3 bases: TGTGCCAGCAGCCAAGCTAGCGGGGTGGGGGCCGGGGAGCTGTTTTTT. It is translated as CASSQASGVGAGELFF.

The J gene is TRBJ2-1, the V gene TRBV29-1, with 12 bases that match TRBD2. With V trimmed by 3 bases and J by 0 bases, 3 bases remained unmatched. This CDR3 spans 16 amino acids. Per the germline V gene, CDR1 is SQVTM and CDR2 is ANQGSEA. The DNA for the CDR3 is TGCAGCGTTGACAGGACTAGCGGGGTCTCCTACAATGAGCAGTTCTTC. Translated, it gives CSVDRTSGVSYNEQFF.

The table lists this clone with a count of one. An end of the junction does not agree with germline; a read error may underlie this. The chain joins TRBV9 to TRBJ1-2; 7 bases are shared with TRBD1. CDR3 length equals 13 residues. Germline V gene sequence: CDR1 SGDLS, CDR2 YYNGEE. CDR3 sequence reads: CASSQGDTTPDRF. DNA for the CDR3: TGTGCCAGCAGCCAGGGGGACACGACCCCAGACCGCTTC.

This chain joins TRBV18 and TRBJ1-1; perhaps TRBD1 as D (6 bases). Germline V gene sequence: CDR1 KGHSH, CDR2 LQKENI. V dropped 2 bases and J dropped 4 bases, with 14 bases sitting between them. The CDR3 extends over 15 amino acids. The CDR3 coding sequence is TGTGCCAGCTCACCAGGGCCCGGGGGGCCCACTGAAGCTTTCTTT. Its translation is CASSPGPGGPTEAFF.

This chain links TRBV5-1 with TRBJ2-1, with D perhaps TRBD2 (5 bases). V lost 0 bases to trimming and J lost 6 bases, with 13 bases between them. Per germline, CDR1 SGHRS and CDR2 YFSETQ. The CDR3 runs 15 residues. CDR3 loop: CASSLVGDRGNEQFF. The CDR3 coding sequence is TGCGCCAGCAGCTTGGTCGGAGACCGGGGCAATGAGCAGTTCTTC.

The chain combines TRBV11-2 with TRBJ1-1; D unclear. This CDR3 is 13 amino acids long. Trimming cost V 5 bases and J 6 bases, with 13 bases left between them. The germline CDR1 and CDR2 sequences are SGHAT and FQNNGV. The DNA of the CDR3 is TGTGCCAGCAGCCCAATTTGGGCGTCTGAAGCTTTCTTT. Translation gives CASSPIWASEAFF. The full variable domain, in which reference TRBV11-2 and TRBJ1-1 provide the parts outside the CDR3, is EAGVAQSPRYKIIEKRQSVAFWCNPISGHATLYWYQQILGQGPKLLIQFQNNGVVDDSQLPKDRFSAERLKGVDSTLKIQPAKLEDSAVYLCASSPIWASEAFFGQGTRLTVV.

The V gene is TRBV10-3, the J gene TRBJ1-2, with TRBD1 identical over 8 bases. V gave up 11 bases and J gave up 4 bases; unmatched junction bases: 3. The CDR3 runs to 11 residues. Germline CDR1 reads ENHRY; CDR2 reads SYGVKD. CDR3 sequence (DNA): TGTGCCGTCGGGACAGGCTATGGCTACACCTTC. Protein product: CAVGTGYGYTF.

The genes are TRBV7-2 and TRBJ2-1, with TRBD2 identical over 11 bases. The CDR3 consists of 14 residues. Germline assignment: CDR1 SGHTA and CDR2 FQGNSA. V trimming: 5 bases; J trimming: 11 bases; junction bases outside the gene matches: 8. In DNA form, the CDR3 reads TGTGCCAGCAGCCTCGGGACTAGCGGTTCTAAGCAGTTCTTC. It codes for CASSLGTSGSKQFF.

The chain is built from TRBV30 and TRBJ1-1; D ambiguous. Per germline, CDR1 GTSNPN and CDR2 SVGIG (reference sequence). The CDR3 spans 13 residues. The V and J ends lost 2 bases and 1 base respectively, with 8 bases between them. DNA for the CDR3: TGTGCCTGGAGTAGTTCGGGGAACACTGAAGCTTTCTTT. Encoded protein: CAWSSSGNTEAFF.

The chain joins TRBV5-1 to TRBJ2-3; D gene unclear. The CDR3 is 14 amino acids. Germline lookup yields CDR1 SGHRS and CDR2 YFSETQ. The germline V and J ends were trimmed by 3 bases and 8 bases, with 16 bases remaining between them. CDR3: CASSSTSVTGTQYF. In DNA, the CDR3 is TGCGCCAGCAGCTCGACCTCAGTAACGGGTACGCAGTATTTT.

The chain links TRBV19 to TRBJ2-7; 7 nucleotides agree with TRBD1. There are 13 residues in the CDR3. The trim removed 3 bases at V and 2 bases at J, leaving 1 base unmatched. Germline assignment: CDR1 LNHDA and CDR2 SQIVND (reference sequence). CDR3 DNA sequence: TGTGCCAGTAGTATCGGACAGGCCTACGAGCAGTACTTC. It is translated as CASSIGQAYEQYF.

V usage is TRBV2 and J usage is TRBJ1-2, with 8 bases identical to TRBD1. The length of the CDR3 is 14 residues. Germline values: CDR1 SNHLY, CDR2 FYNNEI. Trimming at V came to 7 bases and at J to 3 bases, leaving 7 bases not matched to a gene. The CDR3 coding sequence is TGTGCCAGCACACAGGGGGGATCTTACTATGGCTACACCTTC. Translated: CASTQGGSYYGYTF.

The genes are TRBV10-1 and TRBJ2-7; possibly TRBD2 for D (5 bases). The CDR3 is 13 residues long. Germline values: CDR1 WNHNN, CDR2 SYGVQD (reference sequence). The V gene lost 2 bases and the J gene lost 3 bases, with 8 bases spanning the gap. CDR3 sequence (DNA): TGCGCCAGCAGTGAGGCTAGCAGCTACGAGCAGTACTTC. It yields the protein CASSEASSYEQYF.

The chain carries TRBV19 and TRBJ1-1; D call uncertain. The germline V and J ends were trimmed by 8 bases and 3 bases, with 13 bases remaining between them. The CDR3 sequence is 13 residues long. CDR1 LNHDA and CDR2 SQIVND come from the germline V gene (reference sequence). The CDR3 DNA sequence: TGTGCCAGTCCCATGGGCCTCTACACTGAAGCTTTCTTT. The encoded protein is CASPMGLYTEAFF.

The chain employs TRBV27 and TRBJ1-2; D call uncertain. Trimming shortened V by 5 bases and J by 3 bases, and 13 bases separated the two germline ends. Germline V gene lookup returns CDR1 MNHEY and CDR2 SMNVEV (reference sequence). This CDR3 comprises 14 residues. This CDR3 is CASSPGTFYYGYTF. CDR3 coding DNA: TGTGCCAGCAGTCCTGGTACTTTCTACTATGGCTACACCTTC.

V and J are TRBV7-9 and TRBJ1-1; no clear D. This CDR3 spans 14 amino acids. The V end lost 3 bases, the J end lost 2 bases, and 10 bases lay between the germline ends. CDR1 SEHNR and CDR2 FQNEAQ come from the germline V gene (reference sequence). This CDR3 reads CASSFYPFNTEAFF. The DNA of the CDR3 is TGTGCCAGCAGCTTCTACCCCTTTAACACTGAAGCTTTCTTT.

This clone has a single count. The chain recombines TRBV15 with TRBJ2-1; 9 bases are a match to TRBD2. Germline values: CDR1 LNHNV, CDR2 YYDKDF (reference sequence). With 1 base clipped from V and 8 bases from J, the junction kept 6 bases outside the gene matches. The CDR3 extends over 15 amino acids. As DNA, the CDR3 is TGTGCCACCAGCAGAGGAGGCGGGAGGGCCTATGAGCAGTTCTTC. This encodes CATSRGGGRAYEQFF.

CDR3 loop: CARSLAPGYCRETQYF. CDR3 bases: TGTGCCAGAAGCTTAGCCCCCGGCTATTGCAGGGAGACCCAGTACTTC. This chain uses TRBV7-5 with TRBJ2-5; the DNA was not compared with TRBD1, the D call given in the table. TRBV7-5 is a pseudogene segment. This CDR3 is 16 amino acids long.

CDR3 sequence (DNA): TGCGCCAGCAGCCCCCCCGGGGGCTACAATGAGCAGTTCTTC. Translation: CASSPPGGYNEQFF. V usage is TRBV5-1 and J usage is TRBJ2-1, with D tentatively TRBD2 (6 bases). The CDR3 is 14 residues long. Trimming pared 4 bases from V and 3 bases from J, leaving 11 bases between. The germline gives CDR1 SGHRS, CDR2 YFSETQ. Combining the CDR3 with reference TRBV5-1 and TRBJ2-1 gives the whole variable domain KAGVTQTPRYLIKTRGQQVTLSCSPISGHRSVSWYQQTPGQGLQFLFEYFSETQRNKGNFPGRFSGRQFSNSRSEMNVSTLELGDSALYLCASSPPGGYNEQFFGPGTRLTVL.